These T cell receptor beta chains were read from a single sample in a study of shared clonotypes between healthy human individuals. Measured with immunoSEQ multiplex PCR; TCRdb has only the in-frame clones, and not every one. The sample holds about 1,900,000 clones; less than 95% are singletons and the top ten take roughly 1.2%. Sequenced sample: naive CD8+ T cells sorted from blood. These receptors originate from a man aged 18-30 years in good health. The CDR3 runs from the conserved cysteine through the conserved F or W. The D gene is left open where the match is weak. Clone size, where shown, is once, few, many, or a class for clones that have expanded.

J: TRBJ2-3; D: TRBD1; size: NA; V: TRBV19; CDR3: CASSMPFAGQGDTQYF; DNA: TGTGCCAGTAGTATGCCGTTTGCGGGACAGGGAGATACGCAGTATTTT
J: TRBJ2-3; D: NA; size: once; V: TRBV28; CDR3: CASSSLGAGRTDTQYF; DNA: TGTGCCAGCAGTTCACTCGGAGCAGGGCGAACAGATACGCAGTATTTT
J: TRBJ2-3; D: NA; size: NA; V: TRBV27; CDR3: CASSLAFEDTQYF; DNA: TGTGCCAGTTCTTTGGCGTTCGAAGATACGCAGTATTTT
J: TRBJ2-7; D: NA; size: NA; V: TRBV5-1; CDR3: CASSLARVPDEQYF; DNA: TGCGCCAGCAGCTTGGCGCGGGTCCCCGACGAGCAGTACTTC
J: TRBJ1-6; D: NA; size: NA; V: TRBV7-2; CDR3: CASSSSNRLSSYNSPLHF; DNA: TGTGCCAGCAGCTCCTCCAACAGGTTAAGCTCCTATAATTCACCCCTCCACTTT
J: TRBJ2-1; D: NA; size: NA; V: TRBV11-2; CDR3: CASSFDVSNEQFF; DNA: TGTGCCAGCAGCTTCGATGTGAGCAATGAGCAGTTCTTC
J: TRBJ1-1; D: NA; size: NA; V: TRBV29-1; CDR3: CSVEKGEAFF; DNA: TGCAGCGTTGAAAAGGGGGAAGCTTTCTTT
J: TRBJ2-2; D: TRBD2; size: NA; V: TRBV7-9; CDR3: CASSLALAGVNGELFF; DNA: TGTGCCAGCAGCTTAGCGCTCGCGGGAGTGAACGGGGAGCTGTTTTTT
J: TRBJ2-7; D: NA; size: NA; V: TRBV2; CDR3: CASSEGGGTYEQYF; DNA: TGTGCCAGCAGTGAAGGTGGGGGTACGTACGAGCAGTACTTC
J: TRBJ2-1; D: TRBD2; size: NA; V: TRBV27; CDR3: CASNIAGAYNEQFF; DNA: TGTGCCAGCAATATAGCGGGGGCCTACAATGAGCAGTTCTTC
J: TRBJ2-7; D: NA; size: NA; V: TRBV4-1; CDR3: CASSTTEQAYEQYF; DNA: TGCGCCAGCAGCACCACGGAGCAGGCCTACGAGCAGTACTTC
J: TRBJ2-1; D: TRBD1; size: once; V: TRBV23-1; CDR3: CASSYTPGQGIKQGEQFF; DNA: TGCGCCAGCAGTTATACGCCGGGACAGGGGATAAAACAAGGTGAGCAGTTCTTC
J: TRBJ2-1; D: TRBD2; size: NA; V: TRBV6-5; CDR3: CASSSIAGGRNEQFF; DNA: TGTGCCAGCAGTTCCATAGCGGGAGGACGCAATGAGCAGTTCTTC
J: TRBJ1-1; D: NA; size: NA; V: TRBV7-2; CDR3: CASTRTLNTEAFF; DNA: TGTGCCAGCACGAGGACGCTGAACACTGAAGCTTTCTTT
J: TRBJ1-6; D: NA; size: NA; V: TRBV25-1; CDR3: CASSGGTISSYNSPLHF; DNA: TGTGCCAGCAGTGGGGGAACAATAAGCTCCTATAATTCACCCCTCCACTTT